Each of the 27 T cell receptor beta chains below was sequenced from the same sample in a study of PD-L1 blockade in urothelial cancer. Data came from immunoSEQ multiplex PCR; TCRdb stores just in-frame clones and leaves some out. The sample shows under 40,000 clones, over 80% of them seen only once. Sequenced here: PBMCs, sampled around atezolizumab (anti-PD-L1) treatment. These receptors were collected from a man aged 50 or older with urothelial cancer.

The rearrangement uses TRBV10-2 and TRBJ2-7; 9 bases map to TRBD1. V shed 7 bases, J shed 1 base, and the junction held 11 bases outside the gene matches. Germline-derived CDR1 and CDR2 are WSHSY and SAAADI. There are 16 residues in the CDR3. The chain's CDR3 is CASTDPGTGRSYEQYF. CDR3 coding DNA: TGCGCCAGCACTGATCCCGGGACAGGGAGATCCTACGAGCAGTACTTC.

The V gene is TRBV27, the J gene TRBJ2-3; 7 nucleotides line up with TRBD2. Per germline, CDR1 MNHEY and CDR2 SMNVEV (reference sequence). The V and J ends lost 3 bases and 2 bases, in that order; junction bases with no gene match: 5. The CDR3 extends over 15 amino acids. This CDR3 reads CASSFAQRDTDTQYF. In DNA form, the CDR3 reads TGTGCCAGCAGTTTTGCGCAGCGGGACACAGATACGCAGTATTTT.

The rearrangement uses TRBV5-1 and TRBJ2-7; the match to TRBD1 covers 9 bases. Losses at the gene ends were 6 bases for V and 4 bases for J; bases not matched to a gene: 11. This CDR3 is 15 amino acids long. The germline V gene encodes CDR1 SGHRS and CDR2 YFSETQ. This chain's CDR3 is CASTKTGTGWYEQYF. DNA for the CDR3: TGCGCCAGCACGAAAACCGGGACAGGGTGGTACGAGCAGTACTTC.

The chain uses TRBV5-5 and TRBJ1-5, with TRBD1 as a possible D gene (6 bases). The V end was cut by 4 bases, the J end by 3 bases, with 11 bases between. CDR3 size: 14 residues. Germline values: CDR1 SGHKS, CDR2 YYEKEE (reference sequence). DNA for the CDR3: TGTGCCAGCAGCGGCAGGGGTAACAATCAGCCCCAGCATTTT. Protein: CASSGRGNNQPQHF.

The chain is built from TRBV7-2 and TRBJ1-6; 9 nucleotides line up with TRBD1. The CDR3 is 13 amino acids. Trimming at V came to 7 bases and at J to 10 bases, leaving 5 bases not matched to a gene. The V gene's germline CDR1 is SGHTA and CDR2 FQGNSA. The CDR3 DNA sequence: TGTGCCAGCAACCGGGACAGGGTCTCACCCCTCCACTTT. Amino acids: CASNRDRVSPLHF.

The V call is TRBV14, the J call TRBJ1-2; maybe TRBD1 (5 bases). The length of the CDR3 is 12 residues. Trimming cost V 2 bases and J 8 bases, with 9 bases left between them. Germline CDR1 reads SGHDN; CDR2 reads FVKESK. The CDR3 region is CASSQNRNGYTF. CDR3 nucleotide sequence: TGTGCCAGCAGCCAAAACAGGAACGGCTACACCTTC.

This chain connects TRBV4-1 to TRBJ2-5, with D perhaps TRBD2 (5 bases). The CDR3 spans 15 residues. Trimming removed 4 bases at V and 5 bases at J, with 17 bases between. The germline V gene has CDR1 MGHRA and CDR2 YSYEKL. The CDR3 DNA follows: TGCGCCAGCAGCCCGAGTTTAGCTAGCTGGGAGACCCAGTACTTC. Translating it yields CASSPSLASWETQYF.

CDR3 DNA: TGCGCCAGCAGCCAAGATTACGGCTCTGGGGCCAACGTCCTGACTTTC. It encodes CASSQDYGSGANVLTF. V gene TRBV4-3 combines with J gene TRBJ2-6; D gene ambiguous. Trimming cost V 0 bases and J 0 bases, with 6 bases left between them. From germline, CDR1 is LGHNA and CDR2 YSLEER. There are 16 residues in the CDR3.

The genes are TRBV5-1 and TRBJ2-3; 7 bases are shared with TRBD1. The CDR3 extends over 14 amino acids. V lost 4 bases and J lost 2; bases outside the gene matches: 4. Germline V gene lookup returns CDR1 SGHRS and CDR2 YFSETQ. The CDR3, as DNA: TGCGCCAGCAGCCCGGGACAGACCACAGATACGCAGTATTTT. Its translation: CASSPGQTTDTQYF.

The gene calls are TRBV7-7 and TRBJ2-1; the D gene is possibly TRBD2 (5 bases). Trimming pared 1 base from V and 9 bases from J, leaving 16 bases between. Germline CDR1 reads SSHAT; CDR2 reads FNYEAQ (reference sequence). The CDR3 is made up of 15 amino acids. The chain's CDR3 is CASSLDSSTRSEQFF. CDR3 sequence (DNA): TGTGCCAGCAGCTTAGACTCTTCCACTAGAAGTGAGCAGTTCTTC.

The CDR3 region is CAWEDQGNGYTF. In DNA, the CDR3 is TGTGCCTGGGAAGATCAGGGAAATGGCTACACCTTC. This chain uses TRBV30 with TRBJ1-2; tentatively, D is TRBD1 (5 bases). The CDR3 spans 12 residues. Trimming removed 5 bases from V and 6 bases from J, with 13 bases in between. Germline CDR1 is GTSNPN and CDR2 is SVGIG (reference sequence).

DNA of the CDR3: TGTGCCAGCAGCCGGACAGGGGACCAAGAGACCCAGTACTTC. It yields the protein CASSRTGDQETQYF. V usage is TRBV7-9 and J usage is TRBJ2-5; 9 nucleotides match TRBD1. Trimming took 5 bases from V and 0 from J; bases not matched to a gene: 1. This CDR3 region has 14 residues. Per germline, CDR1 SEHNR and CDR2 FQNEAQ (reference sequence). Using reference TRBV7-9 and TRBJ2-5 for the parts outside the CDR3, the full variable domain is DTGVSQNPRHKITKRGQNVTFRCDPISEHNRLYWYRQTLGQGPEFLTYFQNEAQLEKSRLLSDRFSAERPKGSFSTLEIQRTEQGDSAMYLCASSRTGDQETQYFGPGTRLLVL.

This rearrangement joins TRBV5-1 to TRBJ2-1, with 9 bases aligning to TRBD1. This CDR3 comprises 14 residues. Losses at the gene ends were 2 bases for V and 6 bases for J; bases not matched to a gene: 3. From germline, CDR1 is SGHRS and CDR2 YFSETQ. As DNA, the CDR3 is TGCGCCAGCAGCTTAGGACAGGGGATCAATGAGCAGTTCTTC. It yields the protein CASSLGQGINEQFF.

J is TRBJ2-1 and V is TRBV25-1, with D possibly TRBD2 on 5 matching bases. The CDR3 covers 13 residues. In germline, CDR1 is MGHDK, CDR2 SYGVNS. V dropped 3 bases and J dropped 10 bases, with 13 bases sitting between them. The CDR3 bases are TGTGCCAGCAGTGACCTGGGCCCGGGGGAGCAGTTCTTC. This codes for CASSDLGPGEQFF.

The chain recombines TRBV19 with TRBJ2-5; TRBD2 aligns across 8 bases. CDR3 length equals 16 residues. Per germline, CDR1 LNHDA and CDR2 SQIVND (reference sequence). The V and J ends lost 3 bases and 2 bases, in that order; junction bases with no gene match: 8. The CDR3 nucleotides are TGTGCCAGTAGTATTCGAACTAGCGGATTTCAAGAGACCCAGTACTTC. This encodes CASSIRTSGFQETQYF.

The rearrangement uses TRBV10-1 and TRBJ2-7, with 10 bases matching TRBD1. The V segment lost 6 bases and the J segment 3 bases; nucleotides outside the gene matches: 2. The CDR3 spans 13 residues. CDR1 WNHNN and CDR2 SYGVQD come from the germline V gene (reference sequence). CDR3: CASSRTGGYEQYF. CDR3 in DNA: TGCGCCAGCAGCCGGACAGGGGGCTACGAGCAGTACTTC.

The chain links TRBV19 to TRBJ2-6, with TRBD1 identical over 8 bases. CDR1 is LNHDA, CDR2 SQIVND, per germline (reference sequence). This CDR3 comprises 18 residues. The V segment lost 5 bases and the J segment 4 bases; nucleotides outside the gene matches: 13. In nucleotides, the CDR3 is TGTGCCAGTAGTCTGATGACAGGGGCAATGGCGGGGGCCAACGTCCTGACTTTC. It encodes CASSLMTGAMAGANVLTF.

The rearrangement joins TRBV27 to TRBJ1-4, with D hard to call. V was clipped by 3 bases and J by 3 bases, with 8 bases between them. Germline lookup yields CDR1 MNHEY and CDR2 SMNVEV (reference sequence). This CDR3 has 14 amino acids. This CDR3 reads CASSFAGSNEKLFF. The CDR3 nucleotides are TGTGCCAGCAGTTTCGCGGGATCTAATGAAAAACTGTTTTTT.

This clone was found once. V and J are TRBV27 and TRBJ2-2; D is unresolved. This CDR3 spans 15 amino acids. CDR1 MNHEY and CDR2 SMNVEV come from the germline V gene (reference sequence). Trimming removed 3 bases from V and 6 bases from J, with 14 bases in between. The CDR3 nucleotides read TGTGCCAGCAGTTTGGCAGGCTCGTCGGCCGGGGAGCTGTTTTTT. It specifies CASSLAGSSAGELFF.

CDR3: CASSSSGRIYEQYF. As DNA, the CDR3 is TGTGCCAGCAGCTCATCCGGGAGGATCTACGAGCAGTACTTC. V gene TRBV11-2 combines with J gene TRBJ2-7; 7 bases agree with TRBD2. J lost 3 bases, V lost 4 bases, and 6 bases had no gene match. The CDR3 consists of 14 residues. Per the germline V gene, CDR1 is SGHAT and CDR2 is FQNNGV.

The V gene is TRBV4-1, the J gene TRBJ2-5; D is possibly TRBD2 (7 bases). The germline V gene has CDR1 MGHRA and CDR2 YSYEKL. The CDR3 sequence is 16 residues long. V was cut by 0 bases and J by 5 bases, with 16 bases left in between. DNA for the CDR3: TGCGCCAGCAGCCAAGATCGCGGGGGCCGAGGGGAGACCCAGTACTTC. Its protein is CASSQDRGGRGETQYF.

The chain couples TRBV5-1 to TRBJ1-1; TRBD1 agrees at 10 bases. From germline, CDR1 is SGHRS and CDR2 YFSETQ. The CDR3 is 14 amino acids. V was pared by 4 bases and J by 4 bases, with 4 bases of the junction left unmatched. CDR3 sequence reads: CASSVTGGVTEAFF. The CDR3 DNA sequence: TGCGCCAGCAGCGTGACAGGGGGCGTCACTGAAGCTTTCTTT.

For the CDR3, the DNA is TGTGCCAGCAGTGGGAGCGGGGGGGGGACAGATACGCAGTATTTT. Encoded protein: CASSGSGGGTDTQYF. V usage is TRBV6-1 and J usage is TRBJ2-3, with 10 bases that match TRBD2. CDR1 and CDR2 from the germline V gene are MNHNS and SASEGT. The CDR3 contains 15 residues. V was pared by 4 bases and J by 3 bases, with 4 bases of the junction left unmatched.

This chain uses TRBV7-7 with TRBJ2-1, with 7 nucleotides matching TRBD2. The CDR3 sequence is 14 residues long. CDR1 and CDR2 from the germline V gene are SSHAT and FNYEAQ (reference sequence). Trimming took 1 base from V and 5 from J; bases not matched to a gene: 2. CDR3 nucleotide sequence: TGTGCCAGCAGCTTAGGAGGGACTAACAATGAGCAGTTCTTC. Translated, it gives CASSLGGTNNEQFF.

The rearrangement uses TRBV2 and TRBJ2-2; TRBD2 matches at 7 bases. Per the germline V gene, CDR1 is SNHLY and CDR2 is FYNNEI. The trim removed 6 bases at V and 1 base at J, leaving 5 bases unmatched. This CDR3 has 15 residues. CDR3 protein: CASRVSGWNTGELFF. CDR3 DNA: TGTGCCAGCAGAGTTAGCGGGTGGAACACCGGGGAGCTGTTTTTT.

This sequence joins TRBV2 and TRBJ2-3, with a tentative D call TRBD2 (6 bases). Deletions cut 8 bases from V and 4 bases from J, with 10 bases between. The CDR3 loop spans 12 amino acids. Germline V gene sequence: CDR1 SNHLY, CDR2 FYNNEI. CDR3 in DNA: TGTGCCAGCCTGGGGAGGTCAGATACGCAGTATTTT. The encoded protein is CASLGRSDTQYF.

The chain is built from TRBV30 and TRBJ1-5; perhaps TRBD1 as D (6 bases). Germline V lookup: CDR1 GTSNPN, CDR2 SVGIG (reference sequence). Trimming pared 2 bases from V and 7 bases from J, leaving 12 bases between. The CDR3 is made up of 13 amino acids. The DNA of the CDR3 is TGTGCCTGGAGTAGGACAGCTAGACAGCCCCAGCATTTT. This gives the protein CAWSRTARQPQHF. Full variable domain (outside the CDR3, taken from reference TRBV30 and TRBJ1-5): SQTIHQWPATLVQPVGSPLSLECTVEGTSNPNLYWYRQAAGRGLQLLFYSVGIGQISSEVPQNLSASRPQDRQFILSSKKLLLSDSGFYLCAWSRTARQPQHFGDGTRLSIL.